The 27 T cell receptor beta chains reported below all come from one sample, sequenced in a study of blood T cell repertoires in COVID-19. Here immunoSEQ multiplex PCR was the method, and the copy in TCRdb shows in-frame clones only, minus some. This table has about 200,000 clones, about 85% appearing once. Sequenced input: PBMCs or T cells enriched from blood (not recorded which). The receptors come from a man between 35 and 55 years old who had recovered from COVID-19.

This clone has only a few counts. The chain links TRBV19 to TRBJ2-3, with 11 bases that match TRBD1. The CDR3 runs 13 residues. Germline V gives CDR1 LNHDA, CDR2 SQIVND (reference sequence). V lost 7 bases, J lost 6 bases, and 3 bases stayed unmatched. CDR3 amino acids: CASKDRGRDTQYF. The CDR3 region has the DNA TGTGCCAGTAAGGACAGGGGGCGGGATACGCAGTATTTT.

The chain joins TRBV28 to TRBJ1-3; the match to TRBD1 covers 10 bases. Germline lookup yields CDR1 MDHEN and CDR2 SYDVKM. V was clipped by 1 base and J by 4 bases; unmatched bases: 7. This CDR3 has 17 amino acids. The CDR3 spells CASSLYTGQGPGNTIYF. The CDR3 DNA follows: TGTGCCAGCAGTTTATATACGGGACAGGGGCCCGGAAACACCATATATTTT.

The CDR3 DNA reads TGCGCCAGCAGCCGGGTGCAGGTAGTTACAGACGAGCAGTACTTC. Translation: CASSRVQVVTDEQYF. The chain recombines TRBV4-1 with TRBJ2-7; the D is unclear. Germline CDR1 and CDR2: MGHRA and YSYEKL. The CDR3 consists of 15 residues. Trimming stripped 4 bases from V and 5 bases from J, with 18 bases between.

The chain is built from TRBV7-2 and TRBJ2-2; D uncertain. CDR1 and CDR2 (germline): SGHTA, FQGNSA. CDR3 length equals 14 residues. V dropped 6 bases and J dropped 5 bases, with 13 bases sitting between them. The CDR3 spells CASRYQATTGELFF. The CDR3 nucleotides are TGTGCCAGCAGATATCAGGCTACGACCGGGGAGCTGTTTTTT. Based on the CDR3 plus reference TRBV7-2 and TRBJ2-2, the full variable domain is GAGVSQSPSNKVTEKGKDVELRCDPISGHTALYWYRQSLGQGLEFLIYFQGNSAPDKSGLPSDRFSAERTGGSVSTLTIQRTQQEDSAVYLCASRYQATTGELFFGEGSRLTVL.

The V gene is TRBV5-1, the J gene TRBJ1-5; TRBD1 aligns across 9 bases. V dropped 4 bases and J dropped 3; count of bases not matched to a gene: 5. The CDR3 contains 15 residues. In germline, CDR1 is SGHRS, CDR2 YFSETQ. The CDR3 reads CASSAGQGSNQPQHF. The CDR3 nucleotides are TGCGCCAGCAGCGCCGGACAGGGGTCCAATCAGCCCCAGCATTTT.

The chain employs TRBV27 and TRBJ2-1, with 8 bases that match TRBD2. Germline CDR1 and CDR2: MNHEY and SMNVEV (reference sequence). The CDR3 consists of 15 residues. J was trimmed by 3 bases and V by 2 bases; bases with no gene match: 3. The CDR3 nucleotides are TGTGCCAGCAGTTTAGGACGGGAGGGCTACAATGAGCAGTTCTTC. Its protein is CASSLGREGYNEQFF.

V and J are TRBV7-9 and TRBJ1-2; D may be TRBD1 (5 bases). Per germline, CDR1 SEHNR and CDR2 FQNEAQ (reference sequence). CDR3 length equals 14 residues. Trimming pared 3 bases from V and 4 bases from J, leaving 12 bases between. The CDR3 sequence: CASSFGGSTYGYTF. CDR3 DNA sequence: TGTGCCAGCAGCTTTGGGGGGTCCACCTATGGCTACACCTTC.

V gene TRBV11-2 combines with J gene TRBJ1-5, with D perhaps matching TRBD1 (5 bases). Looked up from germline, CDR1 is SGHAT and CDR2 is FQNNGV. Trimming removed 5 bases at V and 5 bases at J, with 10 bases between. The CDR3 is made up of 13 amino acids. CDR3 sequence: CASSPDRYQPQHF. CDR3 bases: TGTGCCAGCAGCCCTGACAGATATCAGCCCCAGCATTTT.

V gene TRBV3-1 (or the pseudogene TRBV3-2) combines with J gene TRBJ2-5, with 8 bases matching TRBD1. Per germline, CDR1 LGHDT and CDR2 YNNKEL (reference sequence). The CDR3 has 13 residues. V trimming: 2 bases; J trimming: 5 bases; junction bases outside the gene matches: 1. The CDR3 reads CASSQRTGETQYF. CDR3 nucleotide sequence: TGTGCCAGCAGCCAAAGGACAGGGGAGACCCAGTACTTC.

This clone was picked up a small number of times. CDR3 DNA sequence: TGTGCCTGGAGTGCCACAGGGCTCTACTCTGGAAACACCATATATTTT. It specifies CAWSATGLYSGNTIYF. The chain links TRBV30 to TRBJ1-3; weak D call: TRBD1 (6 bases). Trimming took 1 base from V and 0 from J, leaving 13 bases between them. Germline V gene lookup returns CDR1 GTSNPN and CDR2 SVGIG (reference sequence). The CDR3 has 16 residues.

The V and J genes are TRBV18 and TRBJ1-2; possible D gene TRBD1, 5 bases. V was shortened by 2 bases and J by 3 bases, with 10 bases between the two germline ends. CDR1 and CDR2 from the germline V gene are KGHSH and LQKENI. The CDR3 covers 14 residues. The chain's CDR3 is CASSPGGADYGYTF. The CDR3 DNA sequence: TGTGCCAGCTCACCAGGAGGGGCTGACTATGGCTACACCTTC.

The chain is built from TRBV18 and TRBJ1-6; D remains ambiguous. V was cut by 6 bases and J by 7 bases, with 7 bases left in between. Germline CDR1 KGHSH, CDR2 LQKENI. The CDR3 is 12 amino acids. CDR3 amino acids: CASSDTNSPLHF. CDR3 in DNA: TGTGCCAGCTCCGACACCAATTCACCCCTCCACTTT.

This clone was observed a handful of times. This chain uses TRBV10-1 with TRBJ1-5, with 7 positions matching TRBD1. The germline V gene has CDR1 WNHNN and CDR2 SYGVQD (reference sequence). Trimming removed 6 bases from V and 0 bases from J; junction bases left unmatched: 8. The CDR3 runs to 16 residues. The CDR3 spells CASRATTGDSNQPQHF. The CDR3 nucleotides read TGCGCCAGCAGGGCCACTACAGGGGATAGCAATCAGCCCCAGCATTTT.

This chain uses TRBV6-6 with TRBJ1-4; TRBD1 matches 11 bases. CDR1 is MNHNY, CDR2 SVGAGI, per germline (reference sequence). V lost 5 bases, J lost 13 bases, and 3 bases stayed unmatched. This CDR3 is built from 12 residues. This CDR3 is CASSGQGAGLFF. CDR3 nucleotide sequence: TGTGCCAGCAGTGGACAGGGGGCCGGACTGTTTTTT.

In nucleotides, the CDR3 is TGTGCCAGCAGCTTGGCCATCAATGAGCAGTTCTTC. Protein product: CASSLAINEQFF. The chain uses TRBV5-8 and TRBJ2-1; D call uncertain. CDR3 length: 12 amino acids. The ends were cut back, 0 bases at V and 6 bases at J, with 4 bases in the middle. Germline V lookup: CDR1 SGHTS, CDR2 YDEGEE. Variable domain in full (rest from reference TRBV5-8 and TRBJ2-1): EAGVTQSPTHLIKTRGQQATLRCSPISGHTSVYWYQQALGLGLQFLLWYDEGEERNRGNFPPRFSGRQFPNYSSELNVNALELEDSALYLCASSLAINEQFFGPGTRLTVL.

This clone was observed a single time. This chain uses TRBV11-3 with TRBJ2-7; TRBD1 agrees at 11 bases. The germline V gene encodes CDR1 SGHNT and CDR2 YENEEA. CDR3 size: 14 residues. The V gene end was trimmed by 5 bases and the J gene end by 2 bases; junction bases not matched to a gene: 2. CDR3 in DNA: TGTGCCAGCAGCCGGGGACAGGGGGCCTACGAGCAGTACTTC. It encodes CASSRGQGAYEQYF.

This clone was counted only a few times. J is TRBJ1-1 and V is TRBV25-1, with D possibly matching TRBD1 (6 bases). This CDR3 is 12 amino acids long. Trimming shortened V by 1 base and J by 6 bases, and 6 bases separated the two germline ends. CDR1 and CDR2 from the germline V gene are MGHDK and SYGVNS. CDR3 DNA sequence: TGTGCCAGCAGTGAATGGACAGCTGAAGCTTTCTTT. Amino acid sequence: CASSEWTAEAFF.

The V gene is TRBV18, the J gene TRBJ2-2; D remains unclear. Deletions cut 0 bases from V and 0 bases from J, with 11 bases between. The CDR3 totals 17 residues. Germline V gives CDR1 KGHSH, CDR2 LQKENI. The CDR3 loop reads CASSPPMKQTNTGELFF. CDR3 nucleotides: TGTGCCAGCTCACCACCGATGAAACAGACGAACACCGGGGAGCTGTTTTTT.

The gene calls are TRBV9 and TRBJ2-6; D may be TRBD1 (6 bases). The CDR3 is 15 residues long. Trimming removed 3 bases at V and 2 bases at J, with 9 bases between. In germline, CDR1 is SGDLS, CDR2 YYNGEE. The CDR3 DNA follows: TGTGCCAGCAGCGGAGGGGGAGCTGGGGCCAACGTCCTGACTTTC. Protein product: CASSGGGAGANVLTF.

This clone was counted a few times. V gene TRBV7-9 combines with J gene TRBJ2-3, with 8 bases matching TRBD1. Trimming at V came to 10 bases and at J to 0 bases, leaving 6 bases not matched to a gene. Germline assignment: CDR1 SEHNR and CDR2 FQNEAQ (reference sequence). The CDR3 consists of 14 residues. The CDR3 region is CATTGQGSTDTQYF. Here the CDR3 DNA reads TGTGCCACAACCGGACAGGGTAGCACAGATACGCAGTATTTT.

The CDR3 DNA reads as TGTGCCAGCAGCGCCTGGGGGGGGAAAGGTTCTGAAGCTTTCTTT. Translated, it gives CASSAWGGKGSEAFF. The V call is TRBV5-4, the J call TRBJ1-1, with D possibly being TRBD1 (5 bases). With 4 bases removed from V and 6 bases from J, the gap between germline ends came to 19 bases. This CDR3 is built from 15 residues. Per germline, CDR1 SGHNT and CDR2 YYREEE (reference sequence). Based on the CDR3 plus reference TRBV5-4 and TRBJ1-1, the full variable domain is ETGVTQSPTHLIKTRGQQVTLRCSSQSGHNTVSWYQQALGQGPQFIFQYYREEENGRGNFPPRFSGLQFPNYSSELNVNALELDDSALYLCASSAWGGKGSEAFFGQGTRLTVV.

The V gene is TRBV7-6, the J gene TRBJ1-1; D unclear. Trimming removed 1 base at V and 5 bases at J, with 14 bases between. CDR3 length equals 15 residues. CDR1 SGHVS and CDR2 FNYEAQ come from the germline V gene. This CDR3 reads CASSLVTEPGTEAFF. The CDR3 DNA follows: TGTGCCAGCAGCTTAGTGACCGAACCGGGGACTGAAGCTTTCTTT.

CDR3 sequence: CASSQGLYSNIQYF. The CDR3 coding sequence is TGTGCCAGCAGCCAAGGACTGTACTCAAACATTCAGTACTTC. This chain links TRBV3-1 (or the pseudogene TRBV3-2) with TRBJ2-4, with D unresolved. There are 14 residues in the CDR3. Germline V CDR1 and CDR2: LGHDT, YNNKEL (reference sequence). V lost 1 base to trimming and J lost 6 bases, with 10 bases between them.

This clone was counted a single time. This chain connects TRBV19 to TRBJ2-3, with a weak D call TRBD1 (6 bases). The CDR3 consists of 15 residues. Germline V gene sequence: CDR1 LNHDA, CDR2 SQIVND (reference sequence). V lost 5 bases and J lost 4, with 16 bases in between. The CDR3 loop reads CASSGGPSAADTQYF. The CDR3 bases are TGTGCCAGTAGTGGGGGCCCTTCGGCAGCAGATACGCAGTATTTT. Complete variable domain (other parts from reference TRBV19 and TRBJ2-3): DGGITQSPKYLFRKEGQNVTLSCEQNLNHDAMYWYRQDPGQGLRLIYYSQIVNDFQKGDIAEGYSVSREKKESFPLTVTSAQKNPTAFYLCASSGGPSAADTQYFGPGTRLTVL.

The chain recombines TRBV19 with TRBJ2-7; 9 nucleotides align to TRBD1. The CDR3 consists of 14 residues. CDR1 is LNHDA and CDR2 is SQIVND in the germline V gene (reference sequence). Germline trimming cut 4 bases from V and 2 bases from J; bases unmatched to any gene: 3. CDR3 DNA: TGTGCCAGTAGTACCCGGACAGGGGCCTACGAGCAGTACTTC. Translation: CASSTRTGAYEQYF.

CDR3 sequence: CASSGYGGGTEAFF. The CDR3 bases are TGCGCCAGCAGCGGGTACGGGGGTGGCACTGAAGCTTTCTTT. The V and J genes are TRBV4-1 and TRBJ1-1; maybe TRBD1 (5 bases). Germline V gives CDR1 MGHRA, CDR2 YSYEKL. The CDR3 loop spans 14 amino acids. Trimming pared 5 bases from V and 4 bases from J, leaving 14 bases between.

This clone was recorded a few times. The chain joins TRBV2 to TRBJ1-2, with D perhaps TRBD1 (5 bases). The CDR3 contains 13 residues. CDR1 SNHLY and CDR2 FYNNEI come from the germline V gene. Trimming took 5 bases from V and 4 from J, leaving 11 bases between them. The CDR3 is CASSSDRRYGYTF. The CDR3 DNA reads as TGTGCCAGCAGTTCAGACAGACGCTATGGCTACACCTTC.